These T cell receptor beta chains were read from a single sample in a study of CD8 T cells in Susac syndrome. Via MiXCR, TCRdb re-called the immunoSEQ multiplex PCR reads, giving one row per CDR3 protein. The table shows approximately 54,000 distinct CDR3 sequences, with 95% occurring only once. Sequencing used CD8+ T cells from PBMCs. These receptors were collected from a human donor with Susac syndrome. Each CDR3 is given with its conserved first and last residue. Fields, in order: CDR3 protein, CDR3 DNA, D gene, J gene, clone size, V gene. D genes are given only for firm matches. Expanded clones are given a class, and other clones once, few, many or no size at all.

cdr3_aa: CASSLISGGANEQFF
cdr3_nt: TGTGCCAGCAGTTTAATAAGCGGGGGGGCCAATGAGCAGTTCTTC
d_call: TRBD2
j_call: TRBJ2-1
clone_size: few
v_call: TRBV6-5

cdr3_aa: CASTRLQGQGYEQYF
cdr3_nt: TGTGCCAGCACCCGACTACAGGGACAAGGCTACGAGCAGTACTTC
d_call: NA
j_call: TRBJ2-7
clone_size: NA
v_call: TRBV3-1

cdr3_aa: CASSSGADRVYEQYF
cdr3_nt: TGCGCCAGCAGCTCCGGAGCGGACAGGGTGTACGAGCAGTACTTC
d_call: TRBD1
j_call: TRBJ2-7
clone_size: NA
v_call: TRBV5-1

cdr3_aa: CAWSVTGGAPETQYF
cdr3_nt: TGTGCCTGGAGTGTCACAGGGGGTGCCCCCGAGACCCAGTACTTC
d_call: TRBD1
j_call: TRBJ2-5
clone_size: NA
v_call: TRBV30

cdr3_aa: CSASWGLGKQFF
cdr3_nt: TGCAGTGCTAGTTGGGGGCTAGGGAAGCAGTTCTTC
d_call: NA
j_call: TRBJ2-1
clone_size: NA
v_call: TRBV20-1

cdr3_aa: CASSFEQGLNSPLHF
cdr3_nt: TGTGCCAGCAGCTTCGAACAGGGGCTAAATTCACCCCTCCACTTT
d_call: TRBD1
j_call: TRBJ1-6
clone_size: NA
v_call: TRBV5-6

cdr3_aa: CASSLGQTNNEQFF
cdr3_nt: TGTGCCAGCAGCTTGGGACAGACTAACAATGAGCAGTTCTTC
d_call: TRBD1
j_call: TRBJ2-1
clone_size: NA
v_call: TRBV7-9

cdr3_aa: CSAKDGPAQHF
cdr3_nt: TGCAGTGCTAAGGATGGTCCAGCCCAGCATTTT
d_call: NA
j_call: TRBJ1-5
clone_size: NA
v_call: TRBV20-1

cdr3_aa: CSAQDGGEGSPLHF
cdr3_nt: TGCAGTGCCCAGGACGGGGGCGAAGGGTCACCCCTCCACTTT
d_call: NA
j_call: TRBJ1-6
clone_size: NA
v_call: TRBV20-1

cdr3_aa: CSARDLQRGDPYEQYF
cdr3_nt: TGCAGTGCTAGAGATCTTCAGCGGGGGGATCCCTACGAGCAGTACTTC
d_call: TRBD2
j_call: TRBJ2-7
clone_size: NA
v_call: TRBV20-1

cdr3_aa: CAGARSGESSYNEQFF
cdr3_nt: TGCGCCGGCGCTCGCTCGGGGGAAAGCTCCTACAATGAGCAGTTCTTC
d_call: NA
j_call: TRBJ2-1
clone_size: NA
v_call: TRBV10-2

cdr3_aa: CASSFYQGRTYEQYF
cdr3_nt: TGTGCCAGCAGCTTTTACCAGGGAAGGACCTACGAGCAGTACTTC
d_call: NA
j_call: TRBJ2-7
clone_size: NA
v_call: TRBV7-2

cdr3_aa: CATSRDRGPGQPQHF
cdr3_nt: TGTGCCACCAGCAGAGACAGGGGGCCGGGGCAGCCCCAGCATTTT
d_call: TRBD1
j_call: TRBJ1-5
clone_size: NA
v_call: TRBV15

cdr3_aa: CSAVGQGESDTQYF
cdr3_nt: TGCAGTGCTGTGGGACAGGGGGAATCAGATACGCAGTATTTT
d_call: TRBD1
j_call: TRBJ2-3
clone_size: NA
v_call: TRBV20-1

cdr3_aa: CSVGLAAYNEQFF
cdr3_nt: TGCAGTGTCGGACTAGCGGCCTACAATGAGCAGTTCTTC
d_call: TRBD2
j_call: TRBJ2-1
clone_size: NA
v_call: TRBV20-1

cdr3_aa: CASSLSGGDTQYF
cdr3_nt: TGTGCCAGCAGTTTATCGGGGGGAGATACGCAGTATTTT
d_call: NA
j_call: TRBJ2-3
clone_size: NA
v_call: TRBV27

cdr3_aa: CSASLTSGESSYNEQFF
cdr3_nt: TGCAGTGCTAGCCTGACTAGCGGGGAGAGCTCCTACAATGAGCAGTTCTTC
d_call: TRBD2
j_call: TRBJ2-1
clone_size: NA
v_call: TRBV20-1

cdr3_aa: CSAGLPGQTPYEQYF
cdr3_nt: TGCAGTGCTGGACTACCGGGACAGACCCCCTACGAGCAGTACTTC
d_call: NA
j_call: TRBJ2-7
clone_size: NA
v_call: TRBV20-1

cdr3_aa: CASSRQLPTDTQYF
cdr3_nt: TGTGCCAGCTCACGACAGCTTCCTACAGATACGCAGTATTTT
d_call: NA
j_call: TRBJ2-3
clone_size: NA
v_call: TRBV18

cdr3_aa: CATGMGLANTGELFF
cdr3_nt: TGTGCCACCGGGATGGGGCTGGCGAACACCGGGGAGCTGTTTTTT
d_call: NA
j_call: TRBJ2-2
clone_size: NA
v_call: TRBV12-3/TRBV12-4

cdr3_aa: CASSLETGYEQYF
cdr3_nt: TGCGCCAGCAGCTTGGAGACAGGGTACGAGCAGTACTTC
d_call: TRBD1
j_call: TRBJ2-7
clone_size: NA
v_call: TRBV5-1

cdr3_aa: CASSPISGQAQHVLTF
cdr3_nt: TGTGCCAGCAGCCCAATCTCTGGACAGGCTCAACACGTCCTGACTTTC
d_call: TRBD1
j_call: TRBJ2-6
clone_size: NA
v_call: TRBV6-1

cdr3_aa: CASSGAGTYNEQFF
cdr3_nt: TGTGCCAGCAGCGGGGCAGGGACATACAATGAGCAGTTCTTC
d_call: NA
j_call: TRBJ2-1
clone_size: NA
v_call: TRBV13

cdr3_aa: CAWSIDPYEQYF
cdr3_nt: TGTGCCTGGAGTATTGACCCATACGAGCAGTACTTC
d_call: NA
j_call: TRBJ2-7
clone_size: NA
v_call: TRBV30

cdr3_aa: CAWGEGQSYNEQFF
cdr3_nt: TGTGCCTGGGGGGAGGGACAGTCCTACAATGAGCAGTTCTTC
d_call: NA
j_call: TRBJ2-1
clone_size: NA
v_call: TRBV30

cdr3_aa: CSAPGTGSGNTIYF
cdr3_nt: TGCAGTGCCCCTGGGACAGGGAGTGGAAACACCATATATTTT
d_call: TRBD1
j_call: TRBJ1-3
clone_size: NA
v_call: TRBV20-1

cdr3_aa: CSVAEVPNTGELFF
cdr3_nt: TGCAGCGTTGCAGAGGTTCCGAACACCGGGGAGCTGTTTTTT
d_call: NA
j_call: TRBJ2-2
clone_size: NA
v_call: TRBV29-1

cdr3_aa: CASSLERGAYEQYF
cdr3_nt: TGTGCCAGCAGCCTCGAGCGGGGGGCCTACGAGCAGTACTTC
d_call: TRBD2
j_call: TRBJ2-7
clone_size: NA
v_call: TRBV7-9

cdr3_aa: CSVYTDRGFNYGYTF
cdr3_nt: TGCAGCGTATATACGGACAGGGGGTTTAACTATGGCTACACCTTC
d_call: TRBD1
j_call: TRBJ1-2
clone_size: NA
v_call: TRBV29-1

cdr3_aa: CASSQGTEAFF
cdr3_nt: TGTGCCAGCAGTCAAGGGACTGAAGCTTTCTTT
d_call: NA
j_call: TRBJ1-1
clone_size: few
v_call: TRBV27

cdr3_aa: CAWSYDRNNQPQHF
cdr3_nt: TGTGCCTGGAGCTACGACAGAAACAATCAGCCCCAGCATTTT
d_call: NA
j_call: TRBJ1-5
clone_size: NA
v_call: TRBV30

cdr3_aa: CAWRGAYEQYF
cdr3_nt: TGTGCCTGGAGGGGGGCCTACGAGCAGTACTTC
d_call: NA
j_call: TRBJ2-7
clone_size: NA
v_call: TRBV30

cdr3_aa: CASSSRKGEQYF
cdr3_nt: TGTGCCAGCAGTTCCCGGAAGGGTGAGCAGTACTTC
d_call: NA
j_call: TRBJ2-7
clone_size: NA
v_call: TRBV9

cdr3_aa: CAWSVGQGYEQYF
cdr3_nt: TGTGCCTGGAGTGTAGGACAGGGTTACGAGCAGTACTTC
d_call: TRBD1
j_call: TRBJ2-7
clone_size: once
v_call: TRBV30

cdr3_aa: CASSVGTLGEQYF
cdr3_nt: TGTGCCAGCAGCGTCGGGACACTGGGGGAGCAGTACTTC
d_call: NA
j_call: TRBJ2-7
clone_size: once
v_call: TRBV5-6

cdr3_aa: CASSLPGQIHNEQFF
cdr3_nt: TGTGCCAGCAGCTTACCGGGACAGATACACAATGAGCAGTTCTTC
d_call: TRBD1
j_call: TRBJ2-1
clone_size: NA
v_call: TRBV5-6

cdr3_aa: CASSQVSAGVYNEQFF
cdr3_nt: TGCGCCAGCAGCCAAGTTTCCGCAGGAGTCTACAATGAGCAGTTCTTC
d_call: NA
j_call: TRBJ2-1
clone_size: NA
v_call: TRBV4-3

cdr3_aa: CASSPNTAYEQYF
cdr3_nt: TGTGCCAGCAGCCCCAACACTGCCTACGAGCAGTACTTC
d_call: NA
j_call: TRBJ2-7
clone_size: NA
v_call: TRBV4-2

cdr3_aa: CSVTDGYMNTEAFF
cdr3_nt: TGCAGCGTGACGGACGGATACATGAACACTGAAGCTTTCTTT
d_call: NA
j_call: TRBJ1-1
clone_size: NA
v_call: TRBV29-1

cdr3_aa: CASSQWGETQYF
cdr3_nt: TGTGCCAGCAGCCAGTGGGGGGAGACCCAGTACTTC
d_call: NA
j_call: TRBJ2-5
clone_size: NA
v_call: TRBV3-1

cdr3_aa: CASSESRSEQYF
cdr3_nt: TGCGCCAGCAGTGAGTCCAGGAGCGAGCAGTACTTC
d_call: NA
j_call: TRBJ2-7
clone_size: NA
v_call: TRBV10-1

cdr3_aa: CASSLGQPNTEAFF
cdr3_nt: TGTGCCAGCAGCCTAGGACAACCGAACACTGAAGCTTTCTTT
d_call: NA
j_call: TRBJ1-1
clone_size: once
v_call: TRBV9

cdr3_aa: CASSEVGAPNYGYTF
cdr3_nt: TGTGCCAGCAGTGAAGTGGGGGCGCCTAACTATGGCTACACCTTC
d_call: NA
j_call: TRBJ1-2
clone_size: NA
v_call: TRBV25-1

cdr3_aa: CSACRVSGANVLTF
cdr3_nt: TGCAGCGCCTGCAGGGTCTCTGGGGCCAACGTCCTGACTTTC
d_call: NA
j_call: TRBJ2-6
clone_size: NA
v_call: TRBV29-1

cdr3_aa: CATSRGANQPQHF
cdr3_nt: TGTGCCACTTCGCGGGGGGCCAATCAGCCCCAGCATTTT
d_call: NA
j_call: TRBJ1-5
clone_size: NA
v_call: TRBV15

cdr3_aa: CASSSVRGPLNYGYTF
cdr3_nt: TGTGCCAGCAGTTCGGTCCGGGGGCCCCTCAACTATGGCTACACCTTC
d_call: NA
j_call: TRBJ1-2
clone_size: NA
v_call: TRBV11-2

cdr3_aa: CSARSPAGRRYYEQYF
cdr3_nt: TGCAGTGCTAGATCCCCCGCTGGACGGCGATACTACGAGCAGTACTTC
d_call: NA
j_call: TRBJ2-7
clone_size: NA
v_call: TRBV20-1

cdr3_aa: CASSPYSPGDTGELFF
cdr3_nt: TGTGCCAGCAGCCCGTACAGCCCTGGGGACACCGGGGAGCTGTTTTTT
d_call: NA
j_call: TRBJ2-2
clone_size: NA
v_call: TRBV5-5

cdr3_aa: CSADGQGPGDSPLHF
cdr3_nt: TGCAGTGCCGACGGACAGGGCCCGGGGGATTCACCCCTCCACTTT
d_call: TRBD1
j_call: TRBJ1-6
clone_size: NA
v_call: TRBV20-1